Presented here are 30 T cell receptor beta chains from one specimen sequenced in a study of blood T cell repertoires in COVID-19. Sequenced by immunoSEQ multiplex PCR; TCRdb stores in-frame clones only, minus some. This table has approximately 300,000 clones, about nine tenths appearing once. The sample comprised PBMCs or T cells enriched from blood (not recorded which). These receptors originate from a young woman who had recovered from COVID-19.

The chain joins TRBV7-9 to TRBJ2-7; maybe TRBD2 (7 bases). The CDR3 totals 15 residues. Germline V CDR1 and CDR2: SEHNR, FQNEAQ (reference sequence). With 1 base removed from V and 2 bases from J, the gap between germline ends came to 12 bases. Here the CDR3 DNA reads TGTGCCAGCAGCTTAGGGGCGGGGGCCCCCTACGAGCAGTACTTC. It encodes CASSLGAGAPYEQYF.

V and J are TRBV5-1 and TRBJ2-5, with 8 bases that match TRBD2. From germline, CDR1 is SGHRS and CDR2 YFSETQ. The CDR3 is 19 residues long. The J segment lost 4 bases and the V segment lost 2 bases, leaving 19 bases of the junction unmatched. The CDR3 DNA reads TGCGCCAGCAGCTTAAGCCGTTGGGAATTTGCGGGAGGAAGAGAGACCCAGTACTTC. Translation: CASSLSRWEFAGGRETQYF.

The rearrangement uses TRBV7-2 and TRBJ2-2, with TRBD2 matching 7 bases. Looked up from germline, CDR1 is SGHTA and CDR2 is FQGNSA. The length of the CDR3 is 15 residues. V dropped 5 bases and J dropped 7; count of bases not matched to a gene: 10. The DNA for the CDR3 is TGTGCCAGCAGCCCCGAGGGAGGGGCTAGCGGGGAGCTGTTTTTT. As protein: CASSPEGGASGELFF.

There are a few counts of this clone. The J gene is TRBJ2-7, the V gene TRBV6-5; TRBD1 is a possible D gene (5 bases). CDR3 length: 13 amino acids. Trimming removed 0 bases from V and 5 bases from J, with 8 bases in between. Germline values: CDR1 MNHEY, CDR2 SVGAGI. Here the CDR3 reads CASSYSGRDEQYF. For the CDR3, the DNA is TGTGCCAGCAGTTACTCGGGCAGGGACGAGCAGTACTTC.

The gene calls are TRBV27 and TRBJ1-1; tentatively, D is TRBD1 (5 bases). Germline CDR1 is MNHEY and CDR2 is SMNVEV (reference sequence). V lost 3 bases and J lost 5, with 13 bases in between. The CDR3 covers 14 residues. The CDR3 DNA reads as TGTGCCAGCAGTTTTTTGGGTAGGGGAACTGAAGCTTTCTTT. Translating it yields CASSFLGRGTEAFF.

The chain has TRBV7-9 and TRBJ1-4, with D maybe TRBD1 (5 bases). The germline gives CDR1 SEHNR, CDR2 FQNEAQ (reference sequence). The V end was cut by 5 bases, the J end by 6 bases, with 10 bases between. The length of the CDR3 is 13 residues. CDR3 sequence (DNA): TGTGCCAGCAGCCTCGGGGGTCATGAAAAACTGTTTTTT. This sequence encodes CASSLGGHEKLFF.

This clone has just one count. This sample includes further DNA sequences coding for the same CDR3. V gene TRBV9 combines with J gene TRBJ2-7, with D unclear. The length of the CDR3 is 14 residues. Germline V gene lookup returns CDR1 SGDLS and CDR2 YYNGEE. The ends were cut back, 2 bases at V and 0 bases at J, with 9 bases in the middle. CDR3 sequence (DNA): TGTGCCAGCAGCGTCAGGCAGGACTCCTACGAGCAGTACTTC. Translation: CASSVRQDSYEQYF.

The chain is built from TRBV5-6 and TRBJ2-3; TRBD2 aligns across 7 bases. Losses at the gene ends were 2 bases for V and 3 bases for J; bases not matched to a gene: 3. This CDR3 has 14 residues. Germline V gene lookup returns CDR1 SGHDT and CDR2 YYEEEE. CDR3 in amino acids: CASSLGSGTDTQYF. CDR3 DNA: TGTGCCAGCAGCTTAGGTAGCGGGACAGATACGCAGTATTTT.

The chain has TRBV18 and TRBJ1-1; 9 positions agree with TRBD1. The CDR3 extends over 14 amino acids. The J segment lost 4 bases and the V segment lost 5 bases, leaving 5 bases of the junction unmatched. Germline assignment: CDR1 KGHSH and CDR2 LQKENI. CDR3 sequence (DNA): TGTGCCAGCTCAATACAGGGGGCGGGCACTGAAGCTTTCTTT. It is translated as CASSIQGAGTEAFF.

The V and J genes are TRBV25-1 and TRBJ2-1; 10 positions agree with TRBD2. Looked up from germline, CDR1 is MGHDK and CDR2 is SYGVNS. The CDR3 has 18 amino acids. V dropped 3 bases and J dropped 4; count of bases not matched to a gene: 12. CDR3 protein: CASSDYSASGRRYNEQFF. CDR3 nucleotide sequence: TGTGCCAGCAGTGATTATTCGGCTAGCGGGAGACGGTACAATGAGCAGTTCTTC.

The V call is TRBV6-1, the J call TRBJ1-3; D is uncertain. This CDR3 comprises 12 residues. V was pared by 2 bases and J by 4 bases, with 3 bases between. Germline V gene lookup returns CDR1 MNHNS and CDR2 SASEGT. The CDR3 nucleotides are TGTGCCAGCAGTGAACAGGGAAACACCATATATTTT. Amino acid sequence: CASSEQGNTIYF.

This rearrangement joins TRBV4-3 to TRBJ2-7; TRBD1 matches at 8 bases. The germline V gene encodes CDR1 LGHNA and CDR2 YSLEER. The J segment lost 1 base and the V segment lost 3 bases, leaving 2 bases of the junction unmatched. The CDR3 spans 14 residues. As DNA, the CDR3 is TGCGCCAGCAGCCACCGGACAGGGTCCTACGAGCAGTACTTC. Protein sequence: CASSHRTGSYEQYF.

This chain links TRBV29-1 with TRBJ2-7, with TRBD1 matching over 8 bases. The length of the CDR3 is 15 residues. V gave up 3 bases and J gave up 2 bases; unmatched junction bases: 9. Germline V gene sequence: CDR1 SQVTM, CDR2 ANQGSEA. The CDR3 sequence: CSVEFVGTGTYEQYF. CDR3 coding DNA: TGCAGCGTTGAGTTTGTAGGGACAGGAACCTACGAGCAGTACTTC.

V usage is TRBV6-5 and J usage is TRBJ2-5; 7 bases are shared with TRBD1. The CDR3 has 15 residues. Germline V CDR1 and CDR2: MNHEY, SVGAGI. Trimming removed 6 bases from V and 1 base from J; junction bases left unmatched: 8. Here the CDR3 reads CASRPFGQVQETQYF. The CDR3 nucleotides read TGTGCCAGCAGACCGTTTGGACAGGTCCAAGAGACCCAGTACTTC.

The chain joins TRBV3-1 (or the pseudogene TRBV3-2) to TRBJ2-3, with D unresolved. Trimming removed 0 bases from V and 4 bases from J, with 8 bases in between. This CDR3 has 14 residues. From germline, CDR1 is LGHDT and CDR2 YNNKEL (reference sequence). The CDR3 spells CASSQDRVPDTQYF. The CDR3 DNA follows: TGTGCCAGCAGCCAAGATCGGGTCCCAGATACGCAGTATTTT.

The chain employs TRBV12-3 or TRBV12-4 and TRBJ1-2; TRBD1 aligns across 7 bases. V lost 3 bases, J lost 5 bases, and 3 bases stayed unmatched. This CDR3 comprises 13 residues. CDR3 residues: CASSFGRGYGYTF. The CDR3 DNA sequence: TGTGCCAGCAGTTTTGGCAGGGGGTATGGCTACACCTTC.

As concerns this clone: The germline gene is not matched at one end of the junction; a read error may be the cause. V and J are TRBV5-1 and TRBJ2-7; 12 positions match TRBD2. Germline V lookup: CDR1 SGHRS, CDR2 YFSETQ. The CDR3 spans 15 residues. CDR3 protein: CASSPGTSGSFEQYF. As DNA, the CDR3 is TGCGCCAGCAGCCCAGGGACTAGCGGGTCCTTCGAGCAGTACTTC.

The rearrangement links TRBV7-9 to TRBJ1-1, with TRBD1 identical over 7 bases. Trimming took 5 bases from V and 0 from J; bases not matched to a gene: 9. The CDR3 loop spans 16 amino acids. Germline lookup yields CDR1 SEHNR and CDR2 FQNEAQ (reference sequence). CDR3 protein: CASSPGTAIMNTEAFF. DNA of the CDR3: TGTGCCAGCAGCCCAGGGACAGCTATTATGAACACTGAAGCTTTCTTT.

The CDR3 region has the DNA TGCGCCAGCAGCCAAGAACCGACAGGGAGCAATCAGCCCCAGCATTTT. Amino acid sequence: CASSQEPTGSNQPQHF. The V call is TRBV4-3, the J call TRBJ1-5; 7 nucleotides agree with TRBD1. This CDR3 is built from 16 residues. V was clipped by 0 bases and J by 1 base; unmatched bases: 3. Germline V lookup: CDR1 LGHNA, CDR2 YSLEER.

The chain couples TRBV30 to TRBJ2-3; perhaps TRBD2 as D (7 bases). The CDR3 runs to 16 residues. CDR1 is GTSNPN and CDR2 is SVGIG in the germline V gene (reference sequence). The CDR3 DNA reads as TGTGCGGCAGATCGGGGGGCCCCTTCCCGCACAGATACGCAGTATTTT. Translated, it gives CAADRGAPSRTDTQYF. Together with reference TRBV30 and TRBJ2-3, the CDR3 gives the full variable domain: SQTIHQWPATLVQPVGSPLSLECTVEGTSNPNLYWYRQAAGRGLQLLFYSVGIGQISSEVPQNLSASRPQDRQFILSSKKLLLSDSGFYLCAADRGAPSRTDTQYFGPGTRLTVL.

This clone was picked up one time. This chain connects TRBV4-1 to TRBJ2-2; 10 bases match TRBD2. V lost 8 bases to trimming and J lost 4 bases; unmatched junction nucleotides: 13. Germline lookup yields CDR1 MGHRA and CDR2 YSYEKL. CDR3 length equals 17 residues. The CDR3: CASRPGLAKKPTGELFF. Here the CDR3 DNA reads TGCGCCAGCCGACCGGGACTAGCGAAAAAACCCACCGGGGAGCTGTTTTTT.

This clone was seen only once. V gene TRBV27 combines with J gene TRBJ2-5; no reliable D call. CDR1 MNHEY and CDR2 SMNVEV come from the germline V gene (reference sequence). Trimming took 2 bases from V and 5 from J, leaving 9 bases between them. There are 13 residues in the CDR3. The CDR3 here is CASSLTVRETQYF. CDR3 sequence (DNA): TGTGCCAGCAGTTTAACGGTTCGGGAGACCCAGTACTTC.

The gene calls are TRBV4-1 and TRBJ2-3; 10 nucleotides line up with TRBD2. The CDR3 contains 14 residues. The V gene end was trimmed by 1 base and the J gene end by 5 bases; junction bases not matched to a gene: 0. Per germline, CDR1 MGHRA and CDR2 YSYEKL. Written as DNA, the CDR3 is TGCGCCAGCAGCCAAGCTAGCGGGGGAGATACGCAGTATTTT. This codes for CASSQASGGDTQYF.

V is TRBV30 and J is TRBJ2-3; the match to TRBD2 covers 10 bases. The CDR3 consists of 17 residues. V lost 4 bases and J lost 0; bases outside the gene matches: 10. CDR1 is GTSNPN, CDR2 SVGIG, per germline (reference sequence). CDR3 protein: CAWNLRTSGKSTDTQYF. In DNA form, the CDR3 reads TGTGCCTGGAACCTCCGGACTAGCGGAAAGAGCACAGATACGCAGTATTTT.

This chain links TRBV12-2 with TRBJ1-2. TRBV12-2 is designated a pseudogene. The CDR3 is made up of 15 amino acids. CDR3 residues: CASRHHDGKSYGYTF. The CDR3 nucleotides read TGTGCAAGTCGCCACCACGACGGGAAGTCCTATGGCTACACCTTC.

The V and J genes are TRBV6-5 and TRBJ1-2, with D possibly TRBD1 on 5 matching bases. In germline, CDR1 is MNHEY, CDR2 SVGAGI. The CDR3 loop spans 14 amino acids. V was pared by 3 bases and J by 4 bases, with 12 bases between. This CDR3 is CASSYLGLTYGYTF. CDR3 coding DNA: TGTGCCAGCAGTTATCTGGGACTCACCTATGGCTACACCTTC.

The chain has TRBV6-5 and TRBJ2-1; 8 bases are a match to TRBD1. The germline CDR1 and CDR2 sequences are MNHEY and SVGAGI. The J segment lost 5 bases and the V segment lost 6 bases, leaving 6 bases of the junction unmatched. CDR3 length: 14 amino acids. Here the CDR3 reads CASSRTTGDNEQFF. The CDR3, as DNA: TGTGCCAGCAGCCGCACGACAGGGGACAATGAGCAGTTCTTC.

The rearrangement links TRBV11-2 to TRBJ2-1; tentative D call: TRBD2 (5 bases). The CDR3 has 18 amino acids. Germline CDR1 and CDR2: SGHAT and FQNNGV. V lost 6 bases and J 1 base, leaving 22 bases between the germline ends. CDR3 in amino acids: CASRPPRASPESYNEQFF. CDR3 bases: TGTGCCAGCAGGCCCCCCCGCGCTAGCCCCGAATCCTACAATGAGCAGTTCTTC. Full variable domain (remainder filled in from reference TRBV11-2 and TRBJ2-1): EAGVAQSPRYKIIEKRQSVAFWCNPISGHATLYWYQQILGQGPKLLIQFQNNGVVDDSQLPKDRFSAERLKGVDSTLKIQPAKLEDSAVYLCASRPPRASPESYNEQFFGPGTRLTVL.

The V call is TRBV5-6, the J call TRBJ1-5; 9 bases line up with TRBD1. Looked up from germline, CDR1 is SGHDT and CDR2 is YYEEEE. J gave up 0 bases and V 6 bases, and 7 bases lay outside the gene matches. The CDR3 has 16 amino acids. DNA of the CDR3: TGTGCCAGCACGACCGGGACAGGGAATAGCAATCAGCCCCAGCATTTT. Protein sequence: CASTTGTGNSNQPQHF.

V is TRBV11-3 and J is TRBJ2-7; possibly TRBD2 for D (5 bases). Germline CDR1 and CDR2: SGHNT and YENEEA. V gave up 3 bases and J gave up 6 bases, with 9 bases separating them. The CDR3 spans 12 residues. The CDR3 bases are TGTGCCAGCAGCTTCACGGGAACCGAGCAGTACTTC. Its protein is CASSFTGTEQYF.